This T cell receptor beta chain was obtained from a study of cytomegalovirus exposure and HLA in healthy donors. Germline V gene sequence: CDR1 SGHTS, CDR2 YDEGEE. This CDR3 is 13 amino acids long. Trimming shortened V by 2 bases and J by 11 bases, and 17 bases separated the two germline ends. Using immunoSEQ multiplex PCR, the repertoire was profiled, and TCRdb retains in-frame clones only, with some absent. The sample lists over 250,000 clones, approximately 86% occurring once. These donors were members of the 120-subject validation cohort, a group separate from the roughly 670-subject first cohort.

Sequences were obtained from PBMCs. The genes are TRBV5-8 and TRBJ2-7; weak D call: TRBD2 (6 bases). This TCR was recovered from a woman under 30 in good health and CMV-seronegative. The CDR3 DNA reads TGTGCCAGCAGCTTAACTAGTGAGGGAGGCGAGTACTTC. Amino acid sequence: CASSLTSEGGEYF.